This T cell receptor beta chain was retrieved from a study of T cell responses to AZD1222 COVID-19 vaccine. Overall study context: Pooled in the analysis were second doses at about 4 or about 12 weeks. The study's findings and limits: AZD1222 recipients seropositive at baseline numbered only six or seven. Only after the peak T cell response were repertoires sampled. Recipients of two AZD1222 doses showed rising Spike-specific TCR breadth and depth.

The length of the CDR3 is 13 residues. Trimming removed 3 bases at V and 5 bases at J, with 11 bases between. Germline V lookup: CDR1 LNHDA, CDR2 SQIVND (reference sequence). Concerning this clone itself: Antigen specificity is unknown.

Sequencing used immunoSEQ multiplex PCR; TCRdb keeps in-frame clones, though not all of them. Of 200,000 to 300,000 clones listed, approximately 95% are singletons. Sample: peripheral blood, taken on day 0 of AZD1222 vaccination. This sequence originates from an adult in good health. The rearrangement links TRBV19 to TRBJ2-7, with D perhaps TRBD1 (5 bases). The CDR3 DNA sequence: TGTGCCAGTAGTATCAGCAGGGCGGACGAGCAGTACTTC. This encodes CASSISRADEQYF.